The 26 T cell receptor beta chains below all came from one sample that was sequenced in a study of blood T cell repertoires in COVID-19. Repertoires were generated with immunoSEQ multiplex PCR, while TCRdb's copy carries only in-frame clones and drops some. Of 400,000 or so clones detected, approximately 88% appear once; the ten largest clones hold roughly 1.9%. Sequencing was done on a sample of PBMCs or T cells enriched from blood (not recorded which). These receptors all come from a woman in her thirties or forties with acute COVID-19.

The chain carries TRBV10-3 and TRBJ2-2, with D uncertain. Germline lookup yields CDR1 ENHRY and CDR2 SYGVKD. Between the trimmed V and J ends, which lost 6 bases and 3 bases, there was a span of 11 bases. CDR3 length equals 14 residues. CDR3: CAIRGAPDTGELFF. The CDR3 DNA reads TGTGCCATCAGGGGCGCACCCGACACCGGGGAGCTGTTTTTT.

This rearrangement joins TRBV6-5 to TRBJ2-3, with 8 bases that match TRBD2. The CDR3 has 14 amino acids. V dropped 6 bases and J dropped 4; count of bases not matched to a gene: 6. In germline, CDR1 is MNHEY, CDR2 SVGAGI. CDR3 DNA: TGTGCCAGCAGAGACGGGGGGGCGTCAGATACGCAGTATTTT. It specifies CASRDGGASDTQYF.

This chain uses TRBV5-1 with TRBJ1-2; 7 nucleotides agree with TRBD1. The CDR3 is 14 residues long. After removal of 4 bases from V and 1 base from J, the junction contained 4 bases not matched to a gene. Germline assignment: CDR1 SGHRS and CDR2 YFSETQ. The CDR3 spells CASSQGDSNYGYTF. The CDR3 DNA reads TGCGCCAGCAGCCAGGGGGACAGTAACTATGGCTACACCTTC.

This chain connects TRBV24-1 to TRBJ1-5; D not certain. Germline V CDR1 and CDR2: KGHDR, SFDVKD. Between the trimmed V and J ends, which lost 9 bases and 5 bases, there was a span of 7 bases. CDR3 size: 11 residues. The CDR3, as DNA: TGTGCCACCGCGCAGGATCAGCCCCAGCATTTT. Protein sequence: CATAQDQPQHF.

This chain links TRBV29-1 with TRBJ1-2; a possible D gene is TRBD1 (5 bases). The length of the CDR3 is 14 residues. CDR1 and CDR2 (germline): SQVTM, ANQGSEA. Trimming left V 7 bases short and J 8 bases short, with 23 bases between. CDR3 in amino acids: CSARDWGSGDGYTF. CDR3 DNA sequence: TGCAGCGCCCGCGACTGGGGCTCCGGAGACGGCTACACCTTC. The full variable domain, with the rest looked up from reference TRBV29-1 and TRBJ1-2, is SAVISQKPSRDICQRGTSLTIQCQVDSQVTMMFWYRQQPGQSLTLIATANQGSEATYESGFVIDKFPISRPNLTFSTLTVSNMSPEDSSIYLCSARDWGSGDGYTFGSGTRLTVV.

The V and J genes are TRBV5-1 and TRBJ1-2; maybe TRBD1 (5 bases). The CDR3 is made up of 13 amino acids. From germline, CDR1 is SGHRS and CDR2 YFSETQ. The germline V and J ends were trimmed by 0 bases and 8 bases, with 11 bases remaining between them. The DNA of the CDR3 is TGCGCCAGCAGCTTGGACGGGGGTTGGGGCTACACCTTC. It translates to CASSLDGGWGYTF. The variable domain in full, with the rest retrieved from reference TRBV5-1 and TRBJ1-2, is KAGVTQTPRYLIKTRGQQVTLSCSPISGHRSVSWYQQTPGQGLQFLFEYFSETQRNKGNFPGRFSGRQFSNSRSEMNVSTLELGDSALYLCASSLDGGWGYTFGSGTRLTVV.

The rearrangement links TRBV7-2 to TRBJ2-2, with TRBD2 matching 9 bases. The CDR3 is 16 amino acids. The V gene's germline CDR1 is SGHTA and CDR2 FQGNSA. The ends lost 0 bases at V and 6 bases at J; junction bases unmatched: 5. CDR3 coding DNA: TGTGCCAGCAGCTTAGCTAGTAGCGGGGGTCCCGGGGAGCTGTTTTTT. Protein sequence: CASSLASSGGPGELFF.

The gene calls are TRBV27 and TRBJ1-1, with a tentative D call TRBD1 (5 bases). The germline V gene has CDR1 MNHEY and CDR2 SMNVEV (reference sequence). CDR3 length: 15 amino acids. V dropped 0 bases and J dropped 4 bases, with 12 bases sitting between them. CDR3: CASSLSGGVGTEAFF. CDR3 bases: TGTGCCAGCAGTTTATCAGGAGGGGTAGGCACTGAAGCTTTCTTT.

The chain joins TRBV6-5 to TRBJ2-1; D is possibly TRBD1 (6 bases). Germline V CDR1 and CDR2: MNHEY, SVGAGI. V dropped 7 bases and J dropped 3 bases, with 16 bases sitting between them. The CDR3 runs to 15 residues. The CDR3 coding sequence is TGTGCCAGCATCCCTACCGGGACACACTACAATGAGCAGTTCTTC. This sequence encodes CASIPTGTHYNEQFF.

This clone was picked up one time. In DNA form, the CDR3 reads TGTGCCAGCAGACGGACAGGCACGAACACCGGGGAGCTGTTTTTT. This codes for CASRRTGTNTGELFF. V and J are TRBV27 and TRBJ2-2; 7 bases are a match to TRBD1. V lost 6 bases and J lost 0; bases outside the gene matches: 4. The CDR3 runs to 15 residues. Looked up from germline, CDR1 is MNHEY and CDR2 is SMNVEV (reference sequence).

The chain links TRBV19 to TRBJ1-2; 8 bases align to TRBD1. Germline CDR1 and CDR2: LNHDA and SQIVND (reference sequence). This CDR3 region has 17 residues. After removal of 2 bases from V and 5 bases from J, the junction contained 13 bases not matched to a gene. DNA of the CDR3: TGTGCCAGTAGTATAATGGGACAGGTTCCCCTTGGGTATGGCTACACCTTC. Protein: CASSIMGQVPLGYGYTF.

The chain joins TRBV6-2 or TRBV6-3 to TRBJ1-2, with D maybe TRBD1 (5 bases). Per the germline V gene, CDR1 is MNHEY and CDR2 is SVGEGT. The CDR3 totals 13 residues. Trimming cost V 5 bases and J 4 bases, with 11 bases left between them. The CDR3 DNA reads as TGTGCCAGCAGTGGAAGACAGCCCTATGGCTACACCTTC. It translates to CASSGRQPYGYTF.

The sample holds a few counts of this clone. The chain links TRBV29-1 to TRBJ2-1, with 12 bases aligning to TRBD2. CDR1 and CDR2 (germline): SQVTM, ANQGSEA. Trimming at V came to 6 bases and at J to 7 bases, leaving 10 bases not matched to a gene. The CDR3 is made up of 15 amino acids. CDR3 bases: TGCAGCGTCTACCTAGCGGGGGGGCGTATGAATGAGCAGTTCTTC. Its protein is CSVYLAGGRMNEQFF.

The genes are TRBV2 and TRBJ2-3; 10 nucleotides match TRBD2. In germline, CDR1 is SNHLY, CDR2 FYNNEI. CDR3 size: 18 residues. With 2 bases clipped from V and 6 bases from J, the junction kept 14 bases outside the gene matches. Here the CDR3 reads CASSERSSGGIMADTQYF. For the CDR3, the DNA is TGTGCCAGCAGTGAACGGTCTAGCGGGGGTATTATGGCGGATACGCAGTATTTT.

V is TRBV30 and J is TRBJ1-3; 7 bases are shared with TRBD1. Germline CDR1 is GTSNPN and CDR2 is SVGIG (reference sequence). The CDR3 consists of 14 residues. The V segment lost 8 bases and the J segment 3 bases; nucleotides outside the gene matches: 10. This chain's CDR3 is CASGPGQYGNTIYF. In nucleotides, the CDR3 is TGTGCCAGCGGACCGGGACAGTATGGAAACACCATATATTTT.

This chain joins TRBV30 and TRBJ1-4; D unclear. The CDR3 has 10 amino acids. Germline-derived CDR1 and CDR2 are GTSNPN and SVGIG (reference sequence). The V end lost 6 bases, the J end lost 8 bases, and 7 bases lay between the germline ends. The CDR3 nucleotides read TGTGCCTGCGCACACGAAAAACTGTTTTTT. This sequence encodes CACAHEKLFF. Combining the CDR3 with reference TRBV30 and TRBJ1-4 gives the whole variable domain SQTIHQWPATLVQPVGSPLSLECTVEGTSNPNLYWYRQAAGRGLQLLFYSVGIGQISSEVPQNLSASRPQDRQFILSSKKLLLSDSGFYLCACAHEKLFFGSGTQLSVL.

A word on this clone: In the same sample, other DNA sequences code for this CDR3. The chain recombines TRBV5-1 with TRBJ1-1, with D unresolved. Trimming removed 3 bases at V and 2 bases at J, with 11 bases between. The CDR3 length is 14 residues. CDR1 is SGHRS and CDR2 is YFSETQ in the germline V gene. The CDR3 loop is CASSSGPGNTEAFF. CDR3 coding DNA: TGCGCCAGCAGCTCCGGACCGGGAAACACTGAAGCTTTCTTT.

The CDR3 loop reads CAWKVGRSMNTEAFF. As DNA, the CDR3 is TGTGCCTGGAAGGTTGGGCGCAGCATGAACACTGAAGCTTTCTTT. This chain connects TRBV30 to TRBJ1-1; D remains unclear. Germline values: CDR1 GTSNPN, CDR2 SVGIG (reference sequence). V was shortened by 4 bases and J by 0 bases, with 15 bases between the two germline ends. The CDR3 is 15 amino acids. Looking up the rest from reference TRBV30 and TRBJ1-1 gives the full variable domain: SQTIHQWPATLVQPVGSPLSLECTVEGTSNPNLYWYRQAAGRGLQLLFYSVGIGQISSEVPQNLSASRPQDRQFILSSKKLLLSDSGFYLCAWKVGRSMNTEAFFGQGTRLTVV.

The J gene is TRBJ1-1, the V gene TRBV3-1 (or the pseudogene TRBV3-2); 7 bases match TRBD1. Germline-derived CDR1 and CDR2 are LGHDT and YNNKEL (reference sequence). CDR3 length: 15 residues. J lost 5 bases, V lost 1 base, and 7 bases had no gene match. CDR3 region: CASSQGDPGGTEAFF. As DNA, the CDR3 is TGTGCCAGCAGCCAAGGAGATCCAGGGGGGACTGAAGCTTTCTTT.

The chain employs TRBV18 and TRBJ2-7, with a tentative D call TRBD1 (6 bases). Germline V gene lookup returns CDR1 KGHSH and CDR2 LQKENI. Trimming left V 2 bases short and J 4 bases short, with 12 bases between. The CDR3 is 14 amino acids. The CDR3 region is CASSPSGQPYEQYF. In DNA form, the CDR3 reads TGTGCCAGCTCACCATCGGGACAACCTTACGAGCAGTACTTC.

The chain has TRBV7-2 and TRBJ2-3, with a weak D call TRBD2 (5 bases). The germline gives CDR1 SGHTA, CDR2 FQGNSA. Trimming removed 3 bases at V and 2 bases at J, with 6 bases between. CDR3 length equals 13 residues. CDR3: CASSLDSTDTQYF. The CDR3 DNA is TGTGCCAGCAGCTTGGACTCCACAGATACGCAGTATTTT.

This chain links TRBV30 with TRBJ2-7, with D possibly being TRBD1 (6 bases). Trimming removed 0 bases at V and 4 bases at J, with 16 bases between. CDR3 length equals 15 residues. CDR1 and CDR2 from the germline V gene are GTSNPN and SVGIG (reference sequence). CDR3 sequence: CAWSVPRQGIYEQYF. CDR3 coding DNA: TGTGCCTGGAGTGTACCCCGCCAGGGGATTTACGAGCAGTACTTC.

DNA for the CDR3: TGTGCCAGTAGTAGGACAGGGGTTGAAGCTTTCTTT. It translates to CASSRTGVEAFF. The chain uses TRBV19 and TRBJ1-1; 9 positions match TRBD1. J gave up 7 bases and V 4 bases, and 1 base lay outside the gene matches. Germline CDR1 and CDR2: LNHDA and SQIVND (reference sequence). This CDR3 comprises 12 residues. The entire variable domain, with the rest obtained from reference TRBV19 and TRBJ1-1, is as follows: DGGITQSPKYLFRKEGQNVTLSCEQNLNHDAMYWYRQDPGQGLRLIYYSQIVNDFQKGDIAEGYSVSREKKESFPLTVTSAQKNPTAFYLCASSRTGVEAFFGQGTRLTVV.

The J gene is TRBJ2-7, the V gene TRBV5-4; weak D call: TRBD2 (5 bases). The V end was cut by 4 bases, the J end by 4 bases, with 15 bases between. The CDR3 is 14 amino acids. CDR1 is SGHNT, CDR2 YYREEE, per germline (reference sequence). CDR3: CASSPRAGPYEQYF. The CDR3 nucleotides are TGTGCCAGCAGCCCCCGGGCGGGCCCATACGAGCAGTACTTC.

This sequence joins TRBV20-1 and TRBJ2-2, with D possibly matching TRBD1 (6 bases). Between the trimmed V and J ends, which lost 6 bases and 5 bases, there was a span of 7 bases. Germline V CDR1 and CDR2: DFQATT, SNEGSKA (reference sequence). The CDR3 has 11 amino acids. CDR3 DNA: TGCAGTGCAGACAGGACCGGGGAGCTGTTTTTT. Its translation: CSADRTGELFF.

The J gene is TRBJ2-7, the V gene TRBV7-9; 10 nucleotides line up with TRBD1. V dropped 1 base and J dropped 5; count of bases not matched to a gene: 2. CDR1 is SEHNR, CDR2 FQNEAQ, per germline (reference sequence). CDR3 length: 14 residues. The CDR3 DNA sequence: TGTGCCAGCAGCTTAGGGGGACAGGGGAACGAGCAGTACTTC. Protein: CASSLGGQGNEQYF.